This section outlines one T cell receptor beta chain sequence together with its context. The entry originates in a study of control samples from healthy donors and cancer patients. Assay: immunoSEQ multiplex PCR; the TCRdb copy retains only in-frame clones and omits some. Of approximately 94,000 clones detected, less than 90% appear once; the ten largest clones hold 15% to 20%. V was cut by 1 base and J by 1 base, with 11 bases left in between. Looked up from germline, CDR1 is SGDLS and CDR2 is YYNGEE. The CDR3 contains 15 residues. The TCR comes from a woman in her forties or fifties in good health. The chain couples TRBV9 to TRBJ1-1, with D unresolved. Sequencing was carried out using blood. The CDR3 region has the DNA TGTGCCAGCAGCGTACTGGGCCACGAGAACACTGAAGCTTTCTTT. Translation gives CASSVLGHENTEAFF.